Sequencing of this TCR beta chain was carried out in a study of blood T cells in healthy people across ages. The germline V gene encodes CDR1 MNHEY and CDR2 SVGEGT. The CDR3 runs to 17 residues. The V segment lost 6 bases and the J segment 1 base; nucleotides outside the gene matches: 6. At least 6 micrograms of total RNA were extracted per sample. Note on this clonotype: Its antigen is undetermined.

Study-level findings and limits: Estimates of diversity drawn from one million T cells were considered underestimates.

With a J-beta primer mix and a sample-barcoded 5' primer, a second PCR ran about 6 to 11 cycles. Any given sample supplied a minimum of 3 million CDR3-containing paired-end reads. TCRdb reprocessed the 5' RACE reads with MiXCR, giving one entry per CDR3 protein. The data show around 800,000 distinct CDR3 sequences, 40% to 50% seen once. The receptor comes from a man in his sixties in good health. The chain uses TRBV6-2 or TRBV6-3 and TRBJ2-2; 12 bases match TRBD2. The sequenced sample was blood. CDR3 bases: TGTGCCAGCAGACTCCTAGCGGGGGGGAGGAACACCGGGGAGCTGTTTTTT. It codes for CASRLLAGGRNTGELFF.